This T cell receptor beta chain emerged from a study of blood T cell repertoires in COVID-19. Study at large: PBMCs, B-cell-depleted T cells, or T cells provided the cDNA or gDNA that made up the material.

Authors' data handling: Using reference gene primer amplification, nucleated cell counts were estimated. The assay was immunoSEQ multiplex PCR, and TCRdb's table has in-frame clones only and misses some. V and J calls and clone size are given by that table; D and trimming were obtained from the DNA. The sample has 200,000 to 250,000 clones; more than 65% are singletons. V lost 2 bases, J lost 3 bases, and 5 bases stayed unmatched. Germline V gene sequence: CDR1 SGHRS, CDR2 YFSETQ. The CDR3 has 15 amino acids. In its sample, this clone was seen once. The chain joins TRBV5-1 to TRBJ2-3; 8 bases are shared with TRBD2. Source material: peripheral blood. The TCR sequence derives from a woman of 80 years or more with acute or convalescent COVID-19. CDR3 loop: CASSLERGPTDTQYF. The CDR3 DNA is TGCGCCAGCAGCTTAGAGCGGGGGCCTACAGATACGCAGTATTTT.